Shown below are 5 T cell receptor beta chains from a single sample sequenced in a study of blood T cell repertoires in COVID-19. The protocol was immunoSEQ multiplex PCR, while the TCRdb copy is restricted to in-frame clones and leaves out a portion. The sample contains tens of thousands of clones, 80% to 95% of which appear only once. The source material was peripheral blood. The receptors originated from a woman older than 75 with acute or convalescent COVID-19.

This clone was seen a single time. The J gene is TRBJ2-7, the V gene TRBV20-1; the D is unclear. Germline V gene lookup returns CDR1 DFQATT and CDR2 SNEGSKA (reference sequence). The CDR3 is 11 amino acids. The V end was cut by 6 bases, the J end by 3 bases, with 9 bases between. Here the CDR3 DNA reads TGCAGTGCCATGACACTCTACGAGCAGTACTTC. It translates to CSAMTLYEQYF.

This chain uses TRBV7-9 with TRBJ1-1, with TRBD1 as a possible D gene (6 bases). The CDR3 loop spans 13 amino acids. Trimming removed 6 bases from V and 0 bases from J, with 8 bases in between. Germline-derived CDR1 and CDR2 are SEHNR and FQNEAQ (reference sequence). The CDR3 here is CASRDRMNTEAFF. CDR3 bases: TGTGCCAGCAGGGACAGAATGAACACTGAAGCTTTCTTT.

This rearrangement joins TRBV4-1 to TRBJ2-3; possibly TRBD2 for D (5 bases). The CDR3 spans 13 residues. The ends were cut back, 3 bases at V and 9 bases at J, with 13 bases in the middle. Looked up from germline, CDR1 is MGHRA and CDR2 is YSYEKL. The CDR3 loop reads CASSHPWTETQYF. Here the CDR3 DNA reads TGCGCCAGCAGCCACCCCTGGACTGAAACGCAGTATTTT.

CDR3 protein: CASSLEASGGVRVGFF. The CDR3 DNA reads as TGCGCCAGCAGCTTGGAGGCTAGCGGGGGGGTAAGAGTTGGGTTCTTC. This chain connects TRBV5-1 to TRBJ2-1, with TRBD2 matching 12 bases. Germline-derived CDR1 and CDR2 are SGHRS and YFSETQ. With 0 bases clipped from V and 15 bases from J, the junction kept 13 bases outside the gene matches. The CDR3 covers 16 residues.

The chain has TRBV18 and TRBJ1-1; 7 positions agree with TRBD1. The germline V gene encodes CDR1 KGHSH and CDR2 LQKENI. With V trimmed by 9 bases and J by 0 bases, 10 bases remained unmatched. The length of the CDR3 is 15 residues. CDR3: CASPPRTGLNTEAFF. DNA for the CDR3: TGTGCCAGTCCACCTAGGACAGGTCTGAACACTGAAGCTTTCTTT.